This T cell receptor (beta chain) was recovered during a study of blood T cell repertoires in COVID-19. Study information: The study drew acute and convalescent COVID-19 samples from the United States, Italy and Spain. T cells, B-cell-depleted T cells, or PBMCs provided the cDNA or gDNA that served as material.

Germline loops: CDR1 MNHEY, CDR2 SVGAGI. V was clipped by 4 bases and J by 9 bases; unmatched bases: 10. The CDR3 spans 16 residues. As handled by the study authors: Scientists estimated how many nucleated cells there were by amplifying reference gene primers. Some clones are missing from TCRdb's copy, which holds only in-frame ones; the method was immunoSEQ multiplex PCR. The DNA gave D and trimming, while V, J and clone size come from that table. The sample yields about 150,000 clones, roughly nine tenths seen once. The specimen was peripheral blood. This TCR derives from a woman in her 70s with acute or convalescent COVID-19. The chain carries TRBV6-5 and TRBJ2-2; 11 bases agree with TRBD1. The CDR3 is CASSSGTGGLARELFF. The CDR3 DNA sequence: TGTGCCAGCAGTTCCGGGACAGGGGGTCTTGCCCGGGAGCTGTTTTTT.